This T cell receptor (beta chain) was obtained from a study of shared clonotypes between healthy human individuals. Assay: immunoSEQ multiplex PCR; the TCRdb copy retains only in-frame clones and omits some. The table has millions of clones, just over 90% seen once. The CDR3 length is 13 residues. The junction had 3 bases not matched to a gene; V was cut back by 7 bases and J by 1 base. The germline V gene has CDR1 LNHDA and CDR2 SQIVND (reference sequence). This receptor was taken from a man between 18 and 35 years old in good health. The chain employs TRBV19 and TRBJ1-1, with 7 nucleotides matching TRBD1. Sequenced input: naive CD4+ T cells sorted from blood. The sample's subset: CD45RA+ positively selected. CDR3 in amino acids: CASKGGWNTEAFF. In DNA form, the CDR3 reads TGTGCCAGTAAAGGGGGCTGGAACACTGAAGCTTTCTTT.